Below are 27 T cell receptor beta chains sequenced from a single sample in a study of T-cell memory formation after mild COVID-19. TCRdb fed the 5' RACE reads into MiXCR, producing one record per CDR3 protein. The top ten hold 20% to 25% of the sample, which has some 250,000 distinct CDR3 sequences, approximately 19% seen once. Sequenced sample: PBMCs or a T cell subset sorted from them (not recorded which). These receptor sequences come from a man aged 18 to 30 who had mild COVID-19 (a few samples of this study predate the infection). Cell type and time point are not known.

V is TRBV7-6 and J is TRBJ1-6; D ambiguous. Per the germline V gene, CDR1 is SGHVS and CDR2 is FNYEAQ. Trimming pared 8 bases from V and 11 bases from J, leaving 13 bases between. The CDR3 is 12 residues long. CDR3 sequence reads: CASRWSPAPLHF. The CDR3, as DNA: TGTGCCAGCCGTTGGTCGCCGGCACCCCTCCACTTT. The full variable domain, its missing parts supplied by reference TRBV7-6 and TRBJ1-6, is GAGVSQSPRYKVTKRGQDVALRCDPISGHVSLYWYRQALGQGPEFLTYFNYEAQQDKSGLPNDRFSAERPEGSISTLTIQRTEQRDSAMYRCASRWSPAPLHFGNGTRLTVT.

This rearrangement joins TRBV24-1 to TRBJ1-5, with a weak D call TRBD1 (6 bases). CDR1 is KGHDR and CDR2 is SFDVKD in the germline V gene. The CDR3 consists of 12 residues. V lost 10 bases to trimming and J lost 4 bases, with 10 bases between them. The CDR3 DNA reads TGTGCCACACGGAGGGGGAATCAGCCCCAGCATTTT. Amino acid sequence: CATRRGNQPQHF.

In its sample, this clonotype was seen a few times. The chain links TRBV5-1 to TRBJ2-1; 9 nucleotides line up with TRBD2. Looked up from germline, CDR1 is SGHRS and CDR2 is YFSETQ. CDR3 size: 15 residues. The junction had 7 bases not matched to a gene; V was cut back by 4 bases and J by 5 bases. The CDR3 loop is CASSGGTSRDNEQFF. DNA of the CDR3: TGCGCCAGCAGCGGGGGGACTAGCCGAGACAATGAGCAGTTCTTC.

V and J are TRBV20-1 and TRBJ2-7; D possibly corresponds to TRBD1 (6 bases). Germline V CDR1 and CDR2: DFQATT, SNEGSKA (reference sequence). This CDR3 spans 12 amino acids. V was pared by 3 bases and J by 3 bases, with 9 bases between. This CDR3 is CSARGANYEQYF. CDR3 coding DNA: TGCAGTGCTAGGGGGGCGAACTACGAGCAGTACTTC.

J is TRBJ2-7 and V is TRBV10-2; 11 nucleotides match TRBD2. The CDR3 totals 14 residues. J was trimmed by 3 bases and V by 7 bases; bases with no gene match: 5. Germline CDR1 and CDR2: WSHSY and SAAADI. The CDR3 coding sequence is TGCGCCAGCAAAATGCTAGCGGGGGGCTACGAGCAGTACTTC. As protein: CASKMLAGGYEQYF.

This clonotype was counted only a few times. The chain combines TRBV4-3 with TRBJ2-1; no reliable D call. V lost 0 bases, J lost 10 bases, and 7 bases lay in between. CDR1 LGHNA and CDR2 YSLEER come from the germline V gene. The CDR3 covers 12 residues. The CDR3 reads CASSQDGGEQFF. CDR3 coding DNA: TGCGCCAGCAGCCAAGATGGCGGAGAGCAGTTCTTC.

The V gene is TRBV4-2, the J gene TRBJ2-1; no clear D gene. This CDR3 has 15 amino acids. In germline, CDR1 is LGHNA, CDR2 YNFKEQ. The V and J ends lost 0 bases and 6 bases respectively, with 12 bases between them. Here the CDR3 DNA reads TGTGCCAGCAGCCAAGAGGGAAGCTATTTCAATGAGCAGTTCTTC. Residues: CASSQEGSYFNEQFF.

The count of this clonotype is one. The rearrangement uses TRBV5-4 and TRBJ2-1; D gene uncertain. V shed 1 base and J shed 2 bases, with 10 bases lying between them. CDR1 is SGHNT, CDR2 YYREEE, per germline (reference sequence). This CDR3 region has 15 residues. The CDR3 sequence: CASSLKASAYNEQFF. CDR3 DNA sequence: TGTGCCAGCAGCTTGAAAGCGTCTGCCTACAATGAGCAGTTCTTC.

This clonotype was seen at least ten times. The CDR3 protein is CASSEGGSTDTQYF. The CDR3 DNA sequence: TGTGCCAGCAGTGAGGGCGGGAGCACAGATACGCAGTATTTT. J is TRBJ2-3 and V is TRBV2, with D possibly TRBD2 on 5 matching bases. Germline lookup yields CDR1 SNHLY and CDR2 FYNNEI. CDR3 length: 14 amino acids. Trimming pared 3 bases from V and 0 bases from J, leaving 7 bases between.

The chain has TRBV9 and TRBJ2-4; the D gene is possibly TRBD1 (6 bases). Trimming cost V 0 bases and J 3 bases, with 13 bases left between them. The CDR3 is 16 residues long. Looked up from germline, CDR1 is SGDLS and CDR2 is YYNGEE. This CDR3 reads CASSVEATGHKNIQYF. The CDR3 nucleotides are TGTGCCAGCAGCGTAGAGGCGACAGGACACAAAAACATTCAGTACTTC.

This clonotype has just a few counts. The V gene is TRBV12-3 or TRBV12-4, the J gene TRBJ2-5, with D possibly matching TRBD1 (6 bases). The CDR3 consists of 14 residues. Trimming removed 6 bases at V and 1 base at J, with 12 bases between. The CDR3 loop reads CASRRQGFQETQYF. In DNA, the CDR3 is TGTGCCAGCAGACGGCAGGGGTTCCAAGAGACCCAGTACTTC.

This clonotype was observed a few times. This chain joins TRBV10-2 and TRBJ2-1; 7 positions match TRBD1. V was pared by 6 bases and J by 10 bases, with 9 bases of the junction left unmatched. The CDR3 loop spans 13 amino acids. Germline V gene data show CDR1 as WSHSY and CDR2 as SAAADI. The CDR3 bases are TGCGCCAGCAGGCCCGACAGGGCCCGGGAGCAGTTCTTC. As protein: CASRPDRAREQFF.

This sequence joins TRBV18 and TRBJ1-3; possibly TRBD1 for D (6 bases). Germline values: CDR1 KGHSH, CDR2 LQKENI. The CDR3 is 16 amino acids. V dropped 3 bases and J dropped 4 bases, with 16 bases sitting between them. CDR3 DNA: TGTGCCAGCTCACCTCGGAACAGGGTAGACGGAAACACCATATATTTT. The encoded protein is CASSPRNRVDGNTIYF.

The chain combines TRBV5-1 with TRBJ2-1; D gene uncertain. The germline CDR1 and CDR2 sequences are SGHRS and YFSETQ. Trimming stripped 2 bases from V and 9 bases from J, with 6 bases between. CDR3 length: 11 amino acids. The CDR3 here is CASSLEVEQFF. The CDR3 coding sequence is TGCGCCAGCAGCTTAGAAGTTGAGCAGTTCTTC.

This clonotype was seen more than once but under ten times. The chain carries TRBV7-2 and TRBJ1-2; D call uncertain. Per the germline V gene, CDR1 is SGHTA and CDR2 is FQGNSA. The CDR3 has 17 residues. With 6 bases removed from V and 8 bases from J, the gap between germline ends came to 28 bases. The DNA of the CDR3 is TGTGCCAGCAGACATTTACATTTGTCACATAGGGTAAAGGGCTACACCTTC. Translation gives CASRHLHLSHRVKGYTF.

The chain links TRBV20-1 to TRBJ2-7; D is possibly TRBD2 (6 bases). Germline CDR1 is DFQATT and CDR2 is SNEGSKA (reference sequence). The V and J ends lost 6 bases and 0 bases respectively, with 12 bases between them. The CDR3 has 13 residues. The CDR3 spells CSANPGSSYEQYF. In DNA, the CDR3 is TGCAGTGCCAACCCCGGGAGCTCCTACGAGCAGTACTTC.

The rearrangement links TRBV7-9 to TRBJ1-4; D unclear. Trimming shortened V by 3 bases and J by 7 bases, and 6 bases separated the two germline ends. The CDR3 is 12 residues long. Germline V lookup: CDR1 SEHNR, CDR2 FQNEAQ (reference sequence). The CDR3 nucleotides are TGTGCCAGCAGCTTTACGGGTGAAAAACTGTTTTTT. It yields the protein CASSFTGEKLFF.

CDR3: CASSSLGVPGVKTGELFF. The DNA for the CDR3 is TGCGCCAGCAGCTCACTAGGAGTTCCTGGGGTGAAAACCGGGGAGCTGTTTTTT. The J gene is TRBJ2-2, the V gene TRBV4-1; the D gene is possibly TRBD2 (5 bases). Germline lookup yields CDR1 MGHRA and CDR2 YSYEKL. The length of the CDR3 is 18 residues. The V end lost 5 bases, the J end lost 5 bases, and 24 bases lay between the germline ends.

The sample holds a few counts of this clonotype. The CDR3 coding sequence is TGTGCCAGCAGCTCCCCTTCGGCGGGGTCGAACTATGGCTACACCTTC. Amino acids: CASSSPSAGSNYGYTF. The V call is TRBV27, the J call TRBJ1-2; the D is unclear. The ends were cut back, 6 bases at V and 2 bases at J, with 19 bases in the middle. Germline V gene lookup returns CDR1 MNHEY and CDR2 SMNVEV (reference sequence). The CDR3 runs 16 residues.

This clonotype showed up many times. The CDR3 sequence: CASSLESTGELFF. The CDR3 DNA follows: TGCGCCAGCAGCTTAGAGAGCACCGGGGAGCTGTTTTTT. The rearrangement joins TRBV5-1 to TRBJ2-2; D gene unclear. Germline V lookup: CDR1 SGHRS, CDR2 YFSETQ. With 2 bases removed from V and 4 bases from J, the gap between germline ends came to 6 bases. The CDR3 totals 13 residues.

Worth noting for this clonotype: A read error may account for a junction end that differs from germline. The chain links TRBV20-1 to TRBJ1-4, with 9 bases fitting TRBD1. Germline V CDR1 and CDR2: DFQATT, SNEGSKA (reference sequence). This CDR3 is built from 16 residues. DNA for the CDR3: TGCAGTGCTCGAGACAGGGGGGACGCAACTAATGAAAAACTGTTTTTT. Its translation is CSARDRGDATNEKLFF.

In DNA form, the CDR3 reads TGTGCCAGCAGTCTTGCGGGGTTCGCAGATACGCAGTATTTT. As protein: CASSLAGFADTQYF. J is TRBJ2-3 and V is TRBV7-6, with D possibly TRBD2 on 6 matching bases. Germline V lookup: CDR1 SGHVS, CDR2 FNYEAQ. Trimming pared 6 bases from V and 4 bases from J, leaving 14 bases between. This CDR3 spans 14 amino acids.

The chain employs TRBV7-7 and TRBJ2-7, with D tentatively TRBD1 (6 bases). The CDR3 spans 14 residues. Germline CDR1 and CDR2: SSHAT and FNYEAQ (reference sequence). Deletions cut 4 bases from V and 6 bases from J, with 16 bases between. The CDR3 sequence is CASSSQGFGSEQYF. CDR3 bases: TGTGCCAGCAGCTCTCAGGGGTTTGGAAGCGAGCAGTACTTC.

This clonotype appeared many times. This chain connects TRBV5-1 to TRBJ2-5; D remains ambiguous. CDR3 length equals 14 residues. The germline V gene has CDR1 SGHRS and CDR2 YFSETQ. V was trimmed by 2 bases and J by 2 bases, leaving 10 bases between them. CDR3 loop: CASSFRAAQETQYF. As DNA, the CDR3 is TGCGCCAGCAGCTTCCGGGCCGCTCAAGAGACCCAGTACTTC.

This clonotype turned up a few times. CDR3: CASSYLASGGAYEQYF. CDR3 sequence (DNA): TGTGCCAGCAGTTACTTGGCTAGCGGGGGTGCATACGAGCAGTACTTC. V is TRBV6-5 and J is TRBJ2-7, with 10 bases fitting TRBD2. The CDR3 loop spans 16 amino acids. V was pared by 1 base and J by 4 bases, with 7 bases of the junction left unmatched. Germline loops: CDR1 MNHEY, CDR2 SVGAGI.

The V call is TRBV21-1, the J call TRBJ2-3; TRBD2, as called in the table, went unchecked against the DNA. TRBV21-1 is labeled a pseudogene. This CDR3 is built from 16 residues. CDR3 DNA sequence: TGTGCCAGCAGCAAAAGGCGGGGGCTCAGCACAGATACGCAGTATTTT. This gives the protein CASSKRRGLSTDTQYF.

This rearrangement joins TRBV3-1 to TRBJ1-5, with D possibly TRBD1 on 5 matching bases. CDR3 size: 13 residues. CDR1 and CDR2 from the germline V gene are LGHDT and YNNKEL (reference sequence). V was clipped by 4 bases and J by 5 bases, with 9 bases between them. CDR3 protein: CASSPARDQPQHF. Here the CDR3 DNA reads TGTGCCAGCAGCCCAGCCAGGGATCAGCCCCAGCATTTT. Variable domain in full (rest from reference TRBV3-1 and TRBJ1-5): DTAVSQTPKYLVTQMGNDKSIKCEQNLGHDTMYWYKQDSKKFLKIMFSYNNKELIINETVPNRFSPKSPDKAHLNLHINSLELGDSAVYFCASSPARDQPQHFGDGTRLSIL.